The rows below give T cell receptor beta chains drawn from one sample of a study of cytomegalovirus exposure and HLA in healthy donors. Only in-frame clones appear in the TCRdb table, and some are missing; sequencing was by immunoSEQ multiplex PCR. The sample has some 180,000 clones, 70% to 85% seen once. The specimen sequenced was PBMCs. These receptors came from a girl between 2 and 10 years old in good health and CMV-seropositive. Each CDR3 is given with its conserved first and last residue. A D gene is named only where the DNA matches it firmly. Not all rows give a size; the values are once, few, many and, for expanded clones, a class.

j_call,v_call,clone_size,d_call,cdr3_nt,cdr3_aa
TRBJ1-5,TRBV19,.,.,TGTGCCAGTAGTCGACAGTCTGGATCCGATCAGCCCCAGCATTTT,CASSRQSGSDQPQHF
TRBJ1-5,TRBV6-1,.,TRBD1,TGTGCCAGCAGCCTGACAGGGACCCTCAATCAGCCCCAGCATTTT,CASSLTGTLNQPQHF
TRBJ2-7,TRBV7-2,.,.,TGTGCCAGCAGCTTGCTCGGGTACGAGCAGTACTTC,CASSLLGYEQYF
TRBJ2-1,TRBV7-3,.,TRBD2,TGTGCCAGCAGCTCCCCGGGACTAGCGGGAGTCAATGAGCAGTTCTTC,CASSSPGLAGVNEQFF
TRBJ2-1,TRBV4-1,.,TRBD2,TGCGCCAGCAGCCAAATCGGGGGGAGGAGCAATGAGCAGTTCTTC,CASSQIGGRSNEQFF
TRBJ1-2,TRBV11-2,.,TRBD1,TGTGCCAGCAGCTTAGACCGGGACAGGGTTTATGGCTACACCTTC,CASSLDRDRVYGYTF
TRBJ2-5,TRBV6-6,.,.,TGTGCCAGCAAACGGGAAACCGAGACCCAGTACTTC,CASKRETETQYF
TRBJ1-4,TRBV2,few,TRBD1,TGTGCCAGCACCGGGACAGGGGTTGAAAAACTGTTTTTT,CASTGTGVEKLFF
TRBJ2-7,TRBV11-3,.,.,TGTGCCAGCAGCCCAACGGGCTACGAGCAGTACTTC,CASSPTGYEQYF
TRBJ2-3,TRBV5-1,.,.,TGCGCCAGCAGACGGGACTCCACAGATACGCAGTATTTT,CASRRDSTDTQYF
TRBJ1-1,TRBV10-3,few,.,TGTGCCGCCCGGGATTTAAGGGACACTGAAGCTTTCTTT,CAARDLRDTEAFF
TRBJ1-1,TRBV6-1,.,TRBD1,TGTGCCAGTAACGGGCCAGGGGGAAACACTGAAGCTTTCTTT,CASNGPGGNTEAFF
TRBJ1-6,TRBV18,.,TRBD1,TGTGCCAGCTCACCCTCCGGGACAGATAATTATTCACCCCTCCACTTT,CASSPSGTDNYSPLHF
TRBJ1-2,TRBV10-3,.,TRBD1,TGTGCCATCAGCGCGGGACAGAATTACGACGGCTACACCTTC,CAISAGQNYDGYTF
TRBJ2-7,TRBV10-3,.,TRBD2,TGTGCCATCACCGGCGCCGGGACTAGCGGTTCCTACGAGCAGTACTTC,CAITGAGTSGSYEQYF
TRBJ2-7,TRBV9,.,.,TGTGCCAGCAGCCGGGGAGGAGTCGAGCAGTACTTC,CASSRGGVEQYF
TRBJ1-1,TRBV27,.,.,TGTGCCAGCAGTTTATCGTATACAGCCAACACTGAAGCTTTCTTT,CASSLSYTANTEAFF
TRBJ1-3,TRBV7-8,once,.,TGTGCCAGCAGCCCGAGGGCCTCCTCTGGAAACACCATATATTTT,CASSPRASSGNTIYF
TRBJ2-3,TRBV7-2,.,.,TGTGCCAGCAGCTTCCCCGGTTTACCCGGGGATACGCAGTATTTT,CASSFPGLPGDTQYF
TRBJ1-1,TRBV28,.,.,TGTGCCAGCAGTTCCACGTCGCCCAGCGAGGACACTGAAGCTTTCTTT,CASSSTSPSEDTEAFF
TRBJ2-7,TRBV11-3,.,TRBD1,TGTGCCAGCAGCTTAATAGGGACAGGGTCCCGCGAGCAGTACTTC,CASSLIGTGSREQYF
TRBJ2-6,TRBV6-5,many,.,TGTGCCAGCAGTTATTGGAGAACGGGGGCCAACGTCCTGACTTTC,CASSYWRTGANVLTF
TRBJ2-7,TRBV5-6,.,.,TGTGCCAGCAGCCCTGGGCCAGGGGGGACAGCCAAATACGATGTGCAGTACTTC,CASSPGPGGTAKYDVQYF
TRBJ1-5,TRBV30,.,.,TGTGCCTGGAGTGACCCCACGGTCTATCAGCCCCAGCATTTT,CAWSDPTVYQPQHF
TRBJ2-2,TRBV9,.,TRBD1,TGTGCCAGCAGCGTACCGGGACAGGGAAAAACGAACACCGGGGAGCTGTTTTTT,CASSVPGQGKTNTGELFF
TRBJ2-3,TRBV18,.,TRBD1,TGTGCCAGCTCACCCCGGGACAGGGACACAGATACGCAGTATTTT,CASSPRDRDTDTQYF
TRBJ2-7,TRBV12-5,.,.,TGTGCTAGTGGTTTGGAAATGGGGCAGTCCTACGAGCAGTACTTC,CASGLEMGQSYEQYF
TRBJ2-7,TRBV6-5,.,TRBD1,TGTGCCAGCAAAAGGACAGGGGGTGACGAGCAGTACTTC,CASKRTGGDEQYF
TRBJ1-2,TRBV28,.,.,TGTGCCATTCGCGCACAGGGAGCTAACTATGGCTACACCTTC,CAIRAQGANYGYTF
TRBJ1-2,TRBV6-5,once,.,TGTGCCAGCAGTTACTCGATAAGGGGTGGTGGCTACACCTTC,CASSYSIRGGGYTF
TRBJ2-7,TRBV19,.,TRBD2,TGTGCCAGTAGTATCCCGGGACTAGCGGGAGGGCCGGAAGAGCAGTACTTC,CASSIPGLAGGPEEQYF
TRBJ2-3,TRBV5-1,.,TRBD1,TGCGCCAGCACCTCCGGGACAGGCACAGATACGCAGTATTTT,CASTSGTGTDTQYF
TRBJ2-2,TRBV7-3,.,.,TGTGCCAGCAGCCTAACGGGAGAGGGGGAGCTGTTTTTT,CASSLTGEGELFF
TRBJ2-7,TRBV30,.,.,TGTGCCTGGGGTCCGGGGGGCGGCTACGAGCAGTACTTC,CAWGPGGGYEQYF
TRBJ2-3,TRBV2,.,TRBD2,TGTGCCAGCCTTGGACTAGCGGGGGATTCTAGCACAGATACGCAGTATTTT,CASLGLAGDSSTDTQYF
TRBJ2-3,TRBV15,.,TRBD2,TGTGCCACCAGCACCGGACTAGCGGGGGGTAAAGATACGCAGTATTTT,CATSTGLAGGKDTQYF
TRBJ1-1,TRBV7-3,few,.,TGTGCCAGCAGGCGGGGCCTGAACACTGAAGCTTTCTTT,CASRRGLNTEAFF
TRBJ2-1,TRBV11-3,.,.,TGTGCCAGCAGCTTGGGGGGAAGCTTTAGCAATGAGCAGTTCTTC,CASSLGGSFSNEQFF
TRBJ1-2,TRBV5-6,.,.,TGTGCCAGCAGCTTGCGGAGGCAGGGGATTTATGGCTACACCTTC,CASSLRRQGIYGYTF
TRBJ2-7,TRBV6-1,.,TRBD2,TGTGCCGGTCGGACTAGCGGGAGCTCCTACGAGCAGTACTTC,CAGRTSGSSYEQYF
TRBJ1-2,TRBV27,.,.,TGTGCCAGCAGTTTGAGGGAGGGCTATGGCTACACCTTC,CASSLREGYGYTF
TRBJ1-4,TRBV18,.,.,TGTGCCAGCTCACCCATGTCTCCGGGGGGCGGAAAACTGTTTTTT,CASSPMSPGGGKLFF
TRBJ2-7,TRBV30,.,.,TGTGCCTGGAGTATGGGCCCGGCCGAGCAGTACTTC,CAWSMGPAEQYF